This T cell receptor (beta chain) was recorded in a study of blood T cell repertoires in COVID-19. Looking at the study overall: In each case, the material was cDNA or gDNA derived from T cells, B-cell-depleted T cells, or PBMCs.

Germline lookup yields CDR1 SEHNR and CDR2 FQNEAQ (reference sequence). Trimming cost V 3 bases and J 2 bases, with 7 bases left between them. The CDR3 has 14 amino acids. How the authors handled the data: Amplification of reference gene primers was used by the study to estimate nucleated cell counts. TCRdb's table, derived via immunoSEQ multiplex PCR, lists solely in-frame clones and lacks some. V, J and clone size were drawn from that table, and D and trimming were deduced from the DNA. The table shows just over 150,000 clones, with around 84% occurring only once. This receptor was obtained from a human donor with acute or convalescent COVID-19. The donor label of this sample is uncertain. The chain is built from TRBV7-9 and TRBJ1-4; no clear D gene. Sequencing used peripheral blood. The CDR3 nucleotides read TGTGCCAGCAGCTTTTCGGGTACTAATGAAAAACTGTTTTTT. Its translation: CASSFSGTNEKLFF.